Sequencing of this TCR beta chain was carried out in a study of blood T cell repertoires in COVID-19 (dated by TCRdb to about 2020). Study-wide context: Samples from collaborators originated in the United States, Italy and Spain and spanned both the acute and convalescent phases of COVID-19. A freely available public database, intended as a resource for researchers studying the immune response to SARS-CoV-2, is where the repertoires were released. Where available, HLA class I and class II types were obtained from metadata supplied by the sample provider rather than from assay-based typing. The samples were drawn from the first 160 participants of the ongoing ImmuneRACE study and from about 1,200 subjects provided by 6 global collaborators. Nearly every sample came with metadata listing a de-identified subject ID, COVID-19 status, age in years and sex. The prospective study material was composed of cDNA or gDNA derived from T cells, B-cell-depleted T cells, or PBMCs. The dataset comprised deeply sampled blood TCRbeta repertoires from subjects exposed to, actively infected with, or recovered from COVID-19. The study at large found these results: How much clinical and demographic metadata was included differed by source and by participant, and the metadata was provided uncurated.

The immunoSEQ Assay, a bias-controlled multiplex PCR, was used to amplify TCRbeta CDR3 regions from genomic DNA. Turning to the authors' computational methods: Nucleated cell counts per sample were estimated from amplification of reference gene primers within the assay. To quantify the absolute abundance of each unique TCRbeta CDR3 rearrangement, sequence reads were collapsed and filtered. For each sample, productive Simpson clonality was calculated as the square root of Simpson's diversity index over productive rearrangements. TCRdb retrieved this table from immuneACCESS and kept in-frame rearrangements only. Not all clones are present; in checked studies, unresolved V genes account for under half, and no reason is known for the remainder. The V and J calls and clone size are taken from that table; D and trimming were inferred from the DNA. This sample gives 110,000 or so clones in total; less than 85% of them show up just once. Roughly an eighth of the sample is taken by the ten largest.

Whole blood was collected in K2EDTA tubes by collaborating institutions according to the institutions' own protocols. For TCRbeta analysis, collaborator samples were shipped as frozen whole blood, as isolated PBMCs, or as DNA extracted from either sample type. The CDR3 sequence holds 14 residues, the cysteine and phenylalanine included. Of all the DNA, just the CDR3 is kept, 42 bases in frame from base 1. CDR1 and CDR2, per the germline V gene, are SGHTA and FQGNSA. V gives up 1 base and J gives up 4 bases, and the segment between their germline ends measures 10 bases. Points on this clone: Its antigen remains unidentified. No base qualities exist here, and no much larger clone lies one base off it.

Sample: peripheral blood. The sequence derives from a human donor in a cohort sampled during active COVID-19. In this chain, TRBV7-2 is recombined with TRBJ1-2; no D gene is confidently identified. The encoded CDR3 is CASSLVAGPYGYTF. The DNA is TGTGCCAGCAGCTTAGTTGCAGGTCCCTATGGCTACACCTTC.